This T cell receptor beta chain was captured by sequencing in a study of CD8 T cells in ankylosing spondylitis. Study-level findings and limits: Blood from ankylosing spondylitis patients appeared to carry a characteristic roughly 8-variant TCR beta motif. In ankylosing spondylitis patients, matched synovial fluid reportedly showed significant enrichment of disease-linked clones. The authors found the disease-linked clones to be CD8+ and relatively rare in peripheral blood. Several of the motif variants were reported before in synovial fluid and blood from reactive arthritis.

TCRdb called the 5' RACE reads again in MiXCR, with one record for every CDR3 protein. The sample includes roughly 130,000 distinct CDR3 sequences, about 6.4% of them seen just once. This clonotype was counted ten times or more. Its target is not known. Germline values: CDR1 DFQATT, CDR2 SNEGSKA (reference sequence). Deletions cut 7 bases from V and 7 bases from J, with 26 bases between. The CDR3 spans 15 residues. V and J are TRBV20-1 and TRBJ2-7; no firm D call. This sequence originates from a male donor with ankylosing spondylitis or in good health (not recorded which). Sequencing was performed on blood, either unsorted or a sorted T cell fraction (not recorded which). The CDR3 protein is CSGLAGGSSLWEQYF. The CDR3 DNA sequence: TGCAGTGGTTTAGCCGGCGGATCCTCCCTCTGGGAGCAGTACTTC.